A selection of T cell receptor beta chains follows, all from one sample in a study of response to subunit inactivated influenza vaccine. TCRdb passed the RT-PCR reads through MiXCR, listing each CDR3 protein once. The table includes 650,000 to 700,000 distinct CDR3 sequences, 15% to 18% detected once. Sequenced material: PBMCs from blood, taken 12 days after vaccination. The receptors shown here come from a man aged 50-60 years who received an inactivated influenza vaccine. The CDR3 runs from the conserved cysteine through the conserved F or W. D genes are given only for firm matches. Where a row states a size, it is once, few, many or the class of an expanded clone; other rows omit it.

v_call	d_call	j_call	cdr3_length	clone_size	cdr3_nt	cdr3_aa
TRBV20-1	-	TRBJ2-7	14	-	TGCAGTGCTAGATTTCAGGTAGCTGGTGGCGAGCAGTACTTC	CSARFQVAGGEQYF
TRBV18	TRBD2	TRBJ2-3	15	-	TGTGCCAGCTCACCACAAGCGGGGGGGCAAGATACGCAGTATTTT	CASSPQAGGQDTQYF
TRBV12-3/TRBV12-4	-	TRBJ2-1	13	-	TGTGCCAGCAGTTTGTTGACTATAAATGAGCAGTTCTTC	CASSLLTINEQFF
TRBV5-5	-	TRBJ1-1	14	few	TGTGCCAGCAGCCCTACGGAGATGAACACTGAAGCTTTCTTT	CASSPTEMNTEAFF
TRBV19	TRBD1	TRBJ1-2	13	-	TGTGCCGCACGCCCCAGGGGGGAGATGGTCTACACCTTC	CAARPRGEMVYTF
TRBV28	TRBD1	TRBJ2-7	12	few	TGTGCCAGCAGGGGGACAGGGCTCGAGCAGTACTTC	CASRGTGLEQYF
TRBV5-5	-	TRBJ2-7	15	-	TGTGCCAGCAGCTCGACGCGGACAGTCTCCTACGAGCAGTACTTC	CASSSTRTVSYEQYF
TRBV3-1	TRBD1	TRBJ1-1	15	few	TGTGCCAGCAGCCAAGGAGGACAGGGGGCGACTGAAGCTTTCTTT	CASSQGGQGATEAFF
TRBV7-2	-	TRBJ2-7	12	few	TGTGCCAGCAGCCTCGCGTTGCACGAGCAGTACTTC	CASSLALHEQYF
TRBV7-9	-	TRBJ1-5	9	-	TGTAACTGGGGTCAGCCCCAGCATTTT	CNWGQPQHF
TRBV4-2	-	TRBJ2-1	14	-	TGTGCCAGCAGCCAAGATTGGCAGTCAAATGAGCAGTTCTTC	CASSQDWQSNEQFF
TRBV27	TRBD2	TRBJ2-1	19	few	TGTGCCAGCAGTACGGGACTAGCGGGGACCCTGGGCTCCTACAATGAGCAGTTCTTC	CASSTGLAGTLGSYNEQFF
TRBV15	TRBD1	TRBJ2-7	16	many	TGTGCCACCAGCAGAGGCCAGGACAGGGGGCTGAATCAGCAGTACTTC	CATSRGQDRGLNQQYF
TRBV5-1	-	TRBJ2-3	12	many	TGCGCCAGCAGCTTGGGGTCCGGTACGCAGTATTTT	CASSLGSGTQYF
TRBV12-3/TRBV12-4	-	TRBJ2-5	13	many	TGTGCCAGCAGCCCCCCTGGGGGAGAGACCCAGTACTTC	CASSPPGGETQYF
TRBV9	TRBD2	TRBJ2-3	16	-	TGTGCCAGCAGCTACGAGGGACTAGCGGGAGTGGATACGCAGTATTTT	CASSYEGLAGVDTQYF
TRBV24-1	TRBD1	TRBJ2-7	15	few	TGTGCCACCAGTGGTACCGGGACAGGGGGCTACGAGCAGTACTTC	CATSGTGTGGYEQYF
TRBV5-1	-	TRBJ2-3	14	many	TGCGCCAGCAGATTGGACAGTAGCACAGATACGCAGTATTTT	CASRLDSSTDTQYF
TRBV5-1	-	TRBJ1-3	14	few	TGCGCCAGTAAGGACGTGAGCTCTGGAAACACCATATATTTT	CASKDVSSGNTIYF
TRBV20-1	-	TRBJ1-5	14	-	TGCAGTGCTAGAGATCCGGCAGGGGTTCAGCCCCAGCATTTT	CSARDPAGVQPQHF
TRBV6-2/TRBV6-3	-	TRBJ2-2	14	-	TGTGCCAGCAGTAAAGATCGGGGGCCCGGGGAGCTGTTTTTT	CASSKDRGPGELFF
TRBV18	TRBD1	TRBJ1-4	14	few	TGTGCCAGCTCGCCGGACAGGGGAAGTGAAAAACTGTTTTTT	CASSPDRGSEKLFF
TRBV7-2	TRBD2	TRBJ2-7	14	-	TGTGCCAGCAGCCCTAGCGGGAGTCAGTACGAGCAGTACTTC	CASSPSGSQYEQYF
TRBV10-3	TRBD1	TRBJ2-5	16	few	TGTGCCATCAGTGGGAGCAGGGGGCGGATGGAAGAGACCCAGTACTTC	CAISGSRGRMEETQYF
TRBV20-1	-	TRBJ1-4	15	-	TGCAGTGCTAGAGATCTTCTTCTACCTAATGAAAAACTGTTTTTT	CSARDLLLPNEKLFF
TRBV6-2/TRBV6-3	TRBD2	TRBJ2-2	18	few	TGTGCCAGCAGTTACTCGGCTAGCGGGAGGGCCCACACCGGGGAGCTGTTTTTT	CASSYSASGRAHTGELFF
TRBV2	TRBD2	TRBJ2-5	15	-	TGTGCCAGCAGGACTAGCGGGGGGAATTCAGAGACCCAGTACTTC	CASRTSGGNSETQYF
TRBV20-1	-	TRBJ1-1	14	few	TGCAGTGCTAGAGTTCCAGTTAAATCGACTGAAGCTTTCTTT	CSARVPVKSTEAFF
TRBV7-9	-	TRBJ2-5	13	few	TGTGCCAGCAACTACGACAGAGAAGAGACCCAGTACTTC	CASNYDREETQYF
TRBV3-1	-	TRBJ2-5	12	few	TGTGCCAGCAGCCATTATGGAGAGACCCAGTACTTC	CASSHYGETQYF
TRBV4-3	TRBD2	TRBJ2-7	16	few	TGCGCCAGCAGCCAAGCGGTAGCGGGGTACTCCTACGAGCAGTACTTC	CASSQAVAGYSYEQYF
TRBV12-3/TRBV12-4	TRBD2	TRBJ2-1	16	few	TGTGCCAGCAGCTTCTCCTTGGAGCGGGAGCTTGAAGGAGAGTTCTTC	CASSFSLERELEGEFF
TRBV6-2/TRBV6-3	-	TRBJ2-1	15	-	TGTGCCAGCAGTGGATCGGCCAACCTCGGCAATGAGCAGTTCTTC	CASSGSANLGNEQFF
TRBV7-3	-	TRBJ2-7	15	-	TGTGCCAGCAGCTTAATCGCGTCAAGCTCCTACGAGCAGTACTTC	CASSLIASSSYEQYF
TRBV7-9	TRBD1	TRBJ2-7	15	few	TGTGCCAGCAGCCCTGACAGGGGACCCTTCTACGAGCAGTACTTC	CASSPDRGPFYEQYF